A single sample gave rise to the 23 T cell receptor beta chains below, sequenced in a study of low-dose radiotherapy and immunotherapy resistance in tumors. TRAV- and TRBV-specific primers primed first-strand cDNA, covering alpha and beta chains. A roughly 20-cycle PCR with a constant-region primer and V-primer adapter amplified TCRs. Each CDR3 protein is one row after TCRdb ran MiXCR on the reads. The sample lists around 17,000 distinct CDR3 sequences, around two thirds occurring once. Receptor source: a human donor with advanced metastatic prostate, ovarian, gallbladder or colorectal cancer (not recorded which). This table probably holds off-target reads from a library built for another chain.

V usage is TRBV19 and J usage is TRBJ2-5, with D perhaps TRBD2 (6 bases). V lost 6 bases and J lost 1, with 15 bases in between. This CDR3 spans 15 amino acids. Per germline, CDR1 LNHDA and CDR2 SQIVND (reference sequence). This CDR3 is CASRKGLHTQETQYF. For the CDR3, the DNA is TGTGCCAGTAGAAAGGGACTGCACACCCAAGAGACCCAGTACTTC. Combining the CDR3 with reference TRBV19 and TRBJ2-5 gives the whole variable domain DGGITQSPKYLFRKEGQNVTLSCEQNLNHDAMYWYRQDPGQGLRLIYYSQIVNDFQKGDIAEGYSVSREKKESFPLTVTSAQKNPTAFYLCASRKGLHTQETQYFGPGTRLLVL.

This clonotype was observed a few times. The chain recombines TRBV20-1 with TRBJ1-2; tentative D call: TRBD1 (6 bases). There are 12 residues in the CDR3. Trimming stripped 4 bases from V and 4 bases from J, with 10 bases between. The germline V gene encodes CDR1 DFQATT and CDR2 SNEGSKA (reference sequence). The CDR3 here is CSATEGVYGYTF. CDR3 bases: TGCAGTGCTACCGAGGGGGTCTATGGCTACACCTTC.

The genes are TRBV6-5 and TRBJ2-7; the D gene is possibly TRBD2 (6 bases). The germline V gene encodes CDR1 MNHEY and CDR2 SVGAGI. CDR3 size: 15 residues. Trimming pared 5 bases from V and 0 bases from J, leaving 14 bases between. The CDR3 is CASSPPGLRSYEQYF. CDR3 bases: TGTGCCAGCAGTCCCCCGGGACTTCGCTCCTACGAGCAGTACTTC.

V usage is TRBV5-1 and J usage is TRBJ2-7; perhaps D is TRBD1 or TRBD2 (5 bases each). Germline-derived CDR1 and CDR2 are SGHRS and YFSETQ. This CDR3 comprises 15 residues. The V and J ends lost 4 bases and 4 bases respectively, with 18 bases between them. Written as DNA, the CDR3 is TGCGCCAGCAGCCCCCGGGATCAGGGCAGATACGAGCAGTACTTC. Translated, it gives CASSPRDQGRYEQYF.

The V call is TRBV6-6, the J call TRBJ2-6, with a possible D match to TRBD1 (5 bases). CDR1 is MNHNY and CDR2 is SVGAGI in the germline V gene (reference sequence). The CDR3 has 16 amino acids. V gave up 2 bases and J gave up 4 bases, with 12 bases separating them. The CDR3 is CASSYTTGAGANVLTF. Here the CDR3 DNA reads TGTGCCAGCAGTTACACCACAGGAGCAGGGGCCAACGTCCTGACTTTC.

The rearrangement uses TRBV6-1 and TRBJ2-5; D might be TRBD1 or TRBD2, each matching 5 bases. The V gene lost 9 bases and the J gene lost 5 bases, with 16 bases spanning the gap. The CDR3 runs to 13 residues. Germline CDR1 and CDR2: MNHNS and SASEGT. CDR3 in DNA: TGTGCCAGTAGGGTGGGGGTAATGGAGACCCAGTACTTC. This gives the protein CASRVGVMETQYF.

This chain connects TRBV12-3 or TRBV12-4 to TRBJ2-1, with 12 positions matching TRBD2. V was pared by 5 bases and J by 8 bases, with 4 bases of the junction left unmatched. CDR3 length: 14 residues. The CDR3 DNA is TGTGCCAGCAGTACGACTAGCGGGGGCTATGAGCAGTTCTTC. Its protein is CASSTTSGGYEQFF.

The CDR3 protein is CASSSAGTGYNEQFF. CDR3 nucleotides: TGTGCCAGCAGCTCTGCCGGGACTGGATACAATGAGCAGTTCTTC. The rearrangement links TRBV7-2 to TRBJ2-1, with a tentative D call TRBD2 (6 bases). Trimming removed 4 bases at V and 4 bases at J, with 14 bases between. Germline V gene lookup returns CDR1 SGHTA and CDR2 FQGNSA. This CDR3 is built from 15 residues.

The genes are TRBV15 and TRBJ2-3; weak D call: TRBD2 (6 bases). Germline lookup yields CDR1 LNHNV and CDR2 YYDKDF (reference sequence). Trimming took off 5 bases at V and 6 bases at J, with 15 bases between the two ends. The CDR3 loop spans 14 amino acids. The CDR3, as DNA: TGTGCCACCAGCGGAGGCGGGGATAGGGATACGCAGTATTTT. Translating it yields CATSGGGDRDTQYF.

This chain connects TRBV20-1 to TRBJ2-2; D is ambiguous. This CDR3 has 14 residues. CDR1 and CDR2 from the germline V gene are DFQATT and SNEGSKA (reference sequence). V lost 2 bases and J 4 bases, leaving 11 bases between the germline ends. This CDR3 is CSARIGLGTGELFF. The CDR3 DNA is TGCAGTGCTAGAATCGGGCTAGGCACCGGGGAGCTGTTTTTT.

In this sample, this clonotype turned up once. Written as DNA, the CDR3 is TGTGCCAGCAGCGACCGCAGGGTGACTTACAATGAGCAGTTCTTC. Translating it yields CASSDRRVTYNEQFF. The chain carries TRBV6-2 or TRBV6-3 and TRBJ2-1, with D tentatively TRBD1 (5 bases). V lost 6 bases, J lost 4 bases, and 16 bases lay in between. The CDR3 has 15 amino acids. Germline V gives CDR1 MNHEY, CDR2 SVGEGT.

Only a few counts were recorded for this clonotype. The CDR3, as DNA: TGCGCCAGCAGCTCTGTGACTAGATCCTACGAGCAGTACTTC. As protein: CASSSVTRSYEQYF. This chain links TRBV5-1 with TRBJ2-7, with D perhaps TRBD2 (6 bases). V was trimmed by 3 bases and J by 1 base, leaving 11 bases between them. CDR1 is SGHRS and CDR2 is YFSETQ in the germline V gene. This CDR3 region has 14 residues.

The CDR3 spells CASNNRDPGYTF. In nucleotides, the CDR3 is TGTGCCAGTAACAACAGGGATCCTGGCTACACCTTC. The chain carries TRBV19 and TRBJ1-2; weak D call: TRBD1 (6 bases). This CDR3 comprises 12 residues. Deletions cut 7 bases from V and 7 bases from J, with 13 bases between. Germline V CDR1 and CDR2: LNHDA, SQIVND (reference sequence).

The chain uses TRBV20-1 and TRBJ2-2, with TRBD2 identical over 11 bases. Trimming cost V 2 bases and J 4 bases; bases outside gene matches: 3. Germline CDR1 DFQATT, CDR2 SNEGSKA (reference sequence). This CDR3 has 15 residues. The CDR3 DNA reads TGCAGTGCTAGATCGGGGACTAGCGGCACCGGGGAGCTGTTTTTT. Translating it yields CSARSGTSGTGELFF.

This chain links TRBV6-2 or TRBV6-3 with TRBJ2-3, with D possibly being TRBD2 (6 bases). Looked up from germline, CDR1 is MNHEY and CDR2 is SVGEGT. The CDR3 has 14 residues. V lost 5 bases, J lost 0 bases, and 9 bases lay in between. DNA for the CDR3: TGTGCCAGCAGTAGACTAGTTAGCACAGATACGCAGTATTTT. It codes for CASSRLVSTDTQYF.

V gene TRBV6-2 or TRBV6-3 combines with J gene TRBJ2-5; 7 bases line up with TRBD2. CDR1 MNHEY and CDR2 SVGEGT come from the germline V gene. CDR3 length: 13 residues. V gave up 8 bases and J gave up 2 bases; unmatched junction bases: 5. CDR3 sequence reads: CASYLGGQETQYF. The CDR3 DNA follows: TGTGCCAGCTATCTGGGGGGGCAAGAGACCCAGTACTTC.

The V and J genes are TRBV4-1 and TRBJ1-4; a weak D match, TRBD1 (5 bases). Trimming stripped 0 bases from V and 0 bases from J, with 8 bases between. Germline CDR1 reads MGHRA; CDR2 reads YSYEKL. This CDR3 contains 16 residues. CDR3 DNA sequence: TGCGCCAGCAGCCAAGAGACGGGGGCAACTAATGAAAAACTGTTTTTT. Its translation is CASSQETGATNEKLFF.

The rearrangement joins TRBV28 to TRBJ2-1, with TRBD1 as a possible D gene (6 bases). Germline V lookup: CDR1 MDHEN, CDR2 SYDVKM. The length of the CDR3 is 13 residues. V lost 5 bases and J lost 13, with 18 bases in between. CDR3 in DNA: TGTGCCAGCAGTGGGCAGGGGTCACCCTATCAGTTCTTC. Translating gives CASSGQGSPYQFF.

The chain's CDR3 is CASSFSTDTQYF. CDR3 coding DNA: TGCGCCAGCAGCTTTAGCACAGATACGCAGTATTTT. The V gene is TRBV5-1, the J gene TRBJ2-3; no firm D call. The germline V gene has CDR1 SGHRS and CDR2 YFSETQ. Trimming stripped 2 bases from V and 0 bases from J, with 1 base between. The CDR3 covers 12 residues.

This clonotype was seen a few times. J is TRBJ2-3 and V is TRBV7-2, with D tentatively TRBD1 (5 bases). Trimming pared 5 bases from V and 6 bases from J, leaving 12 bases between. From germline, CDR1 is SGHTA and CDR2 FQGNSA. This CDR3 is built from 13 residues. The CDR3 sequence is CASSGYKGDTQYF. CDR3 nucleotides: TGTGCCAGCAGCGGATATAAGGGGGATACGCAGTATTTT.

J is TRBJ1-1 and V is TRBV29-1; D uncertain. The CDR3 runs to 11 residues. Trimming pared 7 bases from V and 4 bases from J, leaving 10 bases between. The germline CDR1 and CDR2 sequences are SQVTM and ANQGSEA. The chain's CDR3 is CSADKSTEAFF. The CDR3 DNA is TGCAGCGCAGACAAAAGCACTGAAGCTTTCTTT.

V and J are TRBV9 and TRBJ1-2; possibly TRBD1 for D (5 bases). Per the germline V gene, CDR1 is SGDLS and CDR2 is YYNGEE. The CDR3 length is 15 residues. The V gene lost 4 bases and the J gene lost 2 bases, with 15 bases spanning the gap. In DNA form, the CDR3 reads TGTGCCAGCAGCCCCAGCGGGGGTGGGAACTATGGCTACACCTTC. Amino acids: CASSPSGGGNYGYTF.

CDR3 sequence: CASSQVPASGQILEDIQYF. DNA of the CDR3: TGCGCCAGCAGCCAAGTTCCGGCTAGCGGACAAATCCTAGAGGACATTCAGTACTTC. This chain uses TRBV4-1 with TRBJ2-4, with 7 bases identical to TRBD2. The CDR3 is 19 amino acids. V gave up 1 base and J gave up 8 bases; unmatched junction bases: 20. CDR1 and CDR2 (germline): MGHRA, YSYEKL.